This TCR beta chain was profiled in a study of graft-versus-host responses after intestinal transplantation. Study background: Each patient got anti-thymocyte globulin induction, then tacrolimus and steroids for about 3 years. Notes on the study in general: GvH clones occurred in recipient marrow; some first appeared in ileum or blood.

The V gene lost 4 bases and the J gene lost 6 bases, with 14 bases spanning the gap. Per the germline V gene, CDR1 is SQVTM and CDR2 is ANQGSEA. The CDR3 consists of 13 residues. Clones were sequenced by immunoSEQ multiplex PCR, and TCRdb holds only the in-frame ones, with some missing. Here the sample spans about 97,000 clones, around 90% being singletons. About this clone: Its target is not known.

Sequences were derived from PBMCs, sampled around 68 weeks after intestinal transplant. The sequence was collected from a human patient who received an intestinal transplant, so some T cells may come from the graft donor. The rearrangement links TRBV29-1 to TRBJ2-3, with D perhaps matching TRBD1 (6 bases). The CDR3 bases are TGCAGCGTTGCGGGACAAAGTGAGGATACGCAGTATTTT. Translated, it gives CSVAGQSEDTQYF.